The 9 T cell receptor beta chains below come from one sample, sequenced in a study of T cell changes during pregnancy in multiple sclerosis. Here immunoSEQ multiplex PCR was the method, and the copy in TCRdb shows in-frame clones only, minus some. The sample includes 75,000 to 100,000 clones, roughly nine tenths of them seen just once. The sample was peripheral blood, taken after pregnancy. The receptor source for this set is a female donor in good health, enrolled as a control in a pregnancy study.

The V call is TRBV5-5, the J call TRBJ2-5; the match to TRBD1 covers 8 bases. The CDR3 has 17 residues. The germline CDR1 and CDR2 sequences are SGHKS and YYEKEE (reference sequence). J was trimmed by 5 bases and V by 1 base; bases with no gene match: 13. The CDR3 DNA reads TGTGCCAGCAGCTTGTACGGGCCAGGGGGCTACTTGGAGACCCAGTACTTC. This codes for CASSLYGPGGYLETQYF.

V usage is TRBV18 and J usage is TRBJ2-2, with 7 bases aligning to TRBD1. The trim removed 3 bases at V and 4 bases at J, leaving 5 bases unmatched. This CDR3 is 15 amino acids long. Per germline, CDR1 KGHSH and CDR2 LQKENI. DNA of the CDR3: TGTGCCAGCTCACCGACGGACAGGCGCACCGGGGAGCTGTTTTTT. As protein: CASSPTDRRTGELFF.

This sequence joins TRBV11-1 and TRBJ2-7; D is uncertain. The CDR3 has 17 residues. V was trimmed by 2 bases and J by 8 bases, leaving 25 bases between them. Germline CDR1 and CDR2: SGHAT and FQDESV (reference sequence). In DNA form, the CDR3 reads TGTGCCAGCAGCTTACGCACGGGTCAACCTGGTCGTGAAAAGCAGTACTTC. This translates into CASSLRTGQPGREKQYF.

This clone was seen more than once but under ten times. The V call is TRBV11-3, the J call TRBJ2-1, with D unclear. V lost 2 bases and J lost 8, with 13 bases in between. Germline V gives CDR1 SGHNT, CDR2 YENEEA. This CDR3 contains 14 residues. The DNA of the CDR3 is TGTGCCAGCAGCTTAAGCTACTCTGGGCATGAGCAGTTCTTC. It codes for CASSLSYSGHEQFF.

The V and J genes are TRBV18 and TRBJ1-1; D may be TRBD1 (6 bases). The CDR3 covers 15 residues. With 4 bases removed from V and 3 bases from J, the gap between germline ends came to 15 bases. Germline values: CDR1 KGHSH, CDR2 LQKENI. CDR3 DNA sequence: TGTGCCAGCTCACTTTCAGACAGGACCTACACTGAAGCTTTCTTT. It specifies CASSLSDRTYTEAFF.

The V gene is TRBV5-8, the J gene TRBJ2-1, with D tentatively TRBD2 (6 bases). CDR3 size: 15 residues. Germline CDR1 and CDR2: SGHTS and YDEGEE. Trimming removed 7 bases from V and 2 bases from J, with 16 bases in between. CDR3 protein: CASGSGLATYNEQFF. Here the CDR3 DNA reads TGTGCCAGCGGAAGTGGTCTAGCGACCTACAATGAGCAGTTCTTC.

The chain couples TRBV6-6 to TRBJ2-4; D perhaps matches TRBD2 (5 bases). V was trimmed by 4 bases and J by 3 bases, leaving 13 bases between them. CDR1 and CDR2 from the germline V gene are MNHNY and SVGAGI (reference sequence). This CDR3 spans 15 amino acids. Here the CDR3 DNA reads TGTGCCAGCAGTTCCCCCTCCGGGGACAAAAACATTCAGTACTTC. Translation: CASSSPSGDKNIQYF.

The V call is TRBV29-1, the J call TRBJ1-5, with 7 positions matching TRBD1. The CDR3 spans 12 residues. Germline-derived CDR1 and CDR2 are SQVTM and ANQGSEA. With 6 bases clipped from V and 4 bases from J, the junction kept 3 bases outside the gene matches. The CDR3 DNA sequence: TGCAGCGTGTTACAGGGGAATCAGCCCCAGCATTTT. Translation gives CSVLQGNQPQHF.

This chain uses TRBV27 with TRBJ2-1; 8 nucleotides agree with TRBD1. The CDR3 contains 16 residues. The V segment lost 7 bases and the J segment 10 bases; nucleotides outside the gene matches: 18. From germline, CDR1 is MNHEY and CDR2 SMNVEV (reference sequence). CDR3 in DNA: TGTGCCAGCACACCTACGAAAGACAGGGGTTTAGGAGAGCAGTTCTTC. Protein: CASTPTKDRGLGEQFF.